Here is one T cell receptor (beta chain) with its context. The clone's antigen remains unknown. No base qualities exist here, and no much larger clone lies one base off it. The data stem from a study of blood T cell repertoires in COVID-19 (dated by TCRdb to about 2020). Some background on the complete study: Samples covering the acute and convalescent phases of COVID-19 were provided by collaborators in the United States, Italy and Spain. The prospective study material was composed of cDNA or gDNA derived from T cells, B-cell-depleted T cells, or PBMCs. The dataset comprised deeply sampled blood TCRbeta repertoires from subjects exposed to, actively infected with, or recovered from COVID-19. The repertoires were made available in a free public database intended to serve as a resource for research on the immune response to SARS-CoV-2. Samples came from the ongoing ImmuneRACE study (first 160 participants) plus 1,254 subjects from 6 global collaborators. Sample metadata almost always included a de-identified subject ID, COVID-19 status, age in years and sex. Where HLA class I and class II types were available, the types were taken from metadata supplied by the sample provider, not from assay-based typing. The research as a whole found: The amount of clinical and demographic metadata varied by source and participant and was provided uncurated.

The V and J ends are trimmed by 5 bases and 2 bases, leaving 7 bases between them. CDR1 and CDR2 were assigned from the germline V gene (reference sequence) as MNHNY and SVGAGI. From the cysteine through the phenylalanine, the CDR3 covers 13 amino acids. The entry retains the CDR3 DNA only, 39 bases that are in frame from base 1. The immunoSEQ Assay, a bias-controlled multiplex PCR, was used to amplify TCRbeta CDR3 regions from genomic DNA. On the study's bioinformatics: Nucleated cell counts per sample were estimated from amplification of reference gene primers within the assay. Sequence reads were collapsed and filtered to measure the absolute abundance of every unique TCRbeta CDR3 rearrangement. For each sample, productive Simpson clonality was calculated as the square root of Simpson's diversity index over productive rearrangements. TCRdb mirrors the immuneACCESS table, restricted to in-frame sequences. Some clones are absent from its copies; in checked studies, under half trace to an unresolved V gene, and the reason for the others is unknown. Clone size and V and J calls were adopted from that table, with D and trimming inferred from the DNA. Here the sample has some 140,000 clones; about 79% occur a single time. 3% of the sample is in the top ten clones.

Whole blood was collected in K2EDTA tubes by collaborating institutions according to the institutions' own protocols. For TCRbeta analysis, collaborator samples were shipped as frozen whole blood, as isolated PBMCs, or as DNA extracted from either sample type. The rearranged chain carries TRBV6-6 and TRBJ1-5, with no confidently assigned D gene. The source is an elderly woman with acute or convalescent COVID-19. Sequencing input: peripheral blood. The DNA sequence is as follows: TGTGCCAGCAGTGCCGGGGGCAATCAGCCCCAGCATTTT. Its protein is CASSAGGNQPQHF.